This T cell receptor (beta chain) was found in a study of blood T cell repertoires in COVID-19. On the study more broadly: The samples span acute and convalescent COVID-19 from the United States, Italy and Spain.

This CDR3 spans 15 amino acids. In the study's own analysis: Estimation of nucleated cell counts was performed using reference gene primer amplification. Measured with immunoSEQ multiplex PCR; TCRdb has only the in-frame clones, and not every one. V and J calls and clone size are as listed in that table; D and trimming were resolved from the DNA. This sample has about 220,000 clones, with under 90% found just once. This sequence joins TRBV7-5 and TRBJ1-1; the listed D gene, TRBD1, was not tested against the DNA. TRBV7-5 is reported as a pseudogene. Sequencing was performed on peripheral blood. This clonotype was sampled from an elderly woman with acute or convalescent COVID-19. The CDR3 DNA is TGTGCCAGAAGATCCGCCGACAGGGGGCAGAAGGGAGCTTTCTTT. It is translated as CARRSADRGQKGAFF.